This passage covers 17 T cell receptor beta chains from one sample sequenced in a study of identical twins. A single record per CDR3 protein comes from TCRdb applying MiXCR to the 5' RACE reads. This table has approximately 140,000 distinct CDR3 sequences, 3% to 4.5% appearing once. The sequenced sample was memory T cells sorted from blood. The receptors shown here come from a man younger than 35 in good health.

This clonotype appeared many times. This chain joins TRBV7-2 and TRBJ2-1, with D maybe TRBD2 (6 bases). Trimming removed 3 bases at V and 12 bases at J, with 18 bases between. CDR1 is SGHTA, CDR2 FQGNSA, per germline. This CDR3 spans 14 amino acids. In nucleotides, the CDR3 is TGTGCCAGCAGCTTCGGGGAAGCGGGTTCAACGCAGTTCTTC. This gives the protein CASSFGEAGSTQFF.

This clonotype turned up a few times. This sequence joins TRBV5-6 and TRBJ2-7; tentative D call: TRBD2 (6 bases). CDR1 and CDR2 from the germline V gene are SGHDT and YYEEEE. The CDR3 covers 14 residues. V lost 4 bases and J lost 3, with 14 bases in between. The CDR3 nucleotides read TGTGCCAGCAGCCGTAGAGGGACTGTCTACGAGCAGTACTTC. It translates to CASSRRGTVYEQYF.

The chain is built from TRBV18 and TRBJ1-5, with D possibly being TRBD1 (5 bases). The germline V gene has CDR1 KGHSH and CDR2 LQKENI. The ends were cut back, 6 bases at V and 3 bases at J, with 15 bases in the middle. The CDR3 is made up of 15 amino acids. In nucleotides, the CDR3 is TGTGCCAGCTCCCCCGAACAGGACGTCAATCAGCCCCAGCATTTT. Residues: CASSPEQDVNQPQHF.

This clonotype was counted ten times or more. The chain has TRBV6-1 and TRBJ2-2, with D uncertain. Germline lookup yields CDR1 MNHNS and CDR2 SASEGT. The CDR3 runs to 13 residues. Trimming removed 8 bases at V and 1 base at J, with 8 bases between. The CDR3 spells CASRWGNTGELFF. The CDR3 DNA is TGTGCCAGCCGCTGGGGGAACACCGGGGAGCTGTTTTTT.

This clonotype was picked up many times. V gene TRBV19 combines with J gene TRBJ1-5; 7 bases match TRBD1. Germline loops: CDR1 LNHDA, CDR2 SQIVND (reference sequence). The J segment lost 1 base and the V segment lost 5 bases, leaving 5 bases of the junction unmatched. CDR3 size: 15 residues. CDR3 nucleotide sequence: TGTGCCAGTAGTCTACAGGGGTTGAGCAATCAGCCCCAGCATTTT. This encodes CASSLQGLSNQPQHF.

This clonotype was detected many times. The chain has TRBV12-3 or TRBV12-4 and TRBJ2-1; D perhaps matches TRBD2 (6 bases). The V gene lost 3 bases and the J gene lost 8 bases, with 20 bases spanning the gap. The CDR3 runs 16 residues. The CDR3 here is CASSLEFGGMVDEQFF. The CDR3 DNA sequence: TGTGCCAGCAGTTTGGAGTTTGGCGGGATGGTGGATGAGCAGTTCTTC.

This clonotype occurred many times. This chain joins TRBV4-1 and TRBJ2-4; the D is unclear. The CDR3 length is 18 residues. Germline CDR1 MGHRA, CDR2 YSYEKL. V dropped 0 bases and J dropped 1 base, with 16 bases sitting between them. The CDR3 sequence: CASSQEGWAPTAKNIQYF. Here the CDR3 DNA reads TGCGCCAGCAGCCAAGAAGGGTGGGCCCCTACCGCCAAAAACATTCAGTACTTC.

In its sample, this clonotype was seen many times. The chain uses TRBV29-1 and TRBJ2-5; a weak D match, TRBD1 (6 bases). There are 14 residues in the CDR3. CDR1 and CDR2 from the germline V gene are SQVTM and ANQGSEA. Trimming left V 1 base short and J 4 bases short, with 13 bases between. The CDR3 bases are TGCAGCGTTGAAGGAGGGCGAGGGGGAGAGACCCAGTACTTC. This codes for CSVEGGRGGETQYF.

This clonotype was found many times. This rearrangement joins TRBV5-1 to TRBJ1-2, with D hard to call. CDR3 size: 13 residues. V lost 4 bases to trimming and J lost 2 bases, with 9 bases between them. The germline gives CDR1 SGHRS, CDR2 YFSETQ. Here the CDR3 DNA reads TGCGCCAGCAGCCAAGATCAGAACTATGGCTACACCTTC. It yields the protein CASSQDQNYGYTF.

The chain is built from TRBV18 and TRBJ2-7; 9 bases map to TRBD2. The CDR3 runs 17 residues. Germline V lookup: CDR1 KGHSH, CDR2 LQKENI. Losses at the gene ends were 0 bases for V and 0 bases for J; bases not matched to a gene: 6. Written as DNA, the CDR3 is TGTGCCAGCTCACCACCTCTGGCGGGAGGGAGCTCCTACGAGCAGTACTTC. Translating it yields CASSPPLAGGSSYEQYF.

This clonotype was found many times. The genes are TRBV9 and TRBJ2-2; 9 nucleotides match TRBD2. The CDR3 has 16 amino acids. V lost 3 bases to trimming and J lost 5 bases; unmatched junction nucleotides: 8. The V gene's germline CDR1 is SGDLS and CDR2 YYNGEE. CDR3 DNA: TGTGCCAGCAGCGCCCCGGGGCTAGCGGGGACCGGGGAGCTGTTTTTT. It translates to CASSAPGLAGTGELFF.

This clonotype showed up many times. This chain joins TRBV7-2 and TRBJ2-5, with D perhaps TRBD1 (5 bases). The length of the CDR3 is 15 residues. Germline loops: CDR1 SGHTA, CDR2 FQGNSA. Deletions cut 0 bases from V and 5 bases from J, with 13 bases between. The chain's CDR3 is CASSLALRGWETQYF. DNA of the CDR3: TGTGCCAGCAGCTTAGCGCTAAGGGGCTGGGAGACCCAGTACTTC.

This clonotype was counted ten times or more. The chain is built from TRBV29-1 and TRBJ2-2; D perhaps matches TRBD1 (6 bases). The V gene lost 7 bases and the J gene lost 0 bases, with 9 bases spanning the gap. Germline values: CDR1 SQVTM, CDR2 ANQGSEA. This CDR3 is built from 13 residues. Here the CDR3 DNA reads TGCAGCGGGAGGACAGCGAACACCGGGGAGCTGTTTTTT. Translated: CSGRTANTGELFF.

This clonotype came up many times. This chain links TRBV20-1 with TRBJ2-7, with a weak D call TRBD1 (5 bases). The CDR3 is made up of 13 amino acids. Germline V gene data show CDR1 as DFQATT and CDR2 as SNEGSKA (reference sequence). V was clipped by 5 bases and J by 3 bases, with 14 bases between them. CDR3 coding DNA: TGCAGTGCTGGACAAGGGATACTCTACGAGCAGTACTTC. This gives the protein CSAGQGILYEQYF.

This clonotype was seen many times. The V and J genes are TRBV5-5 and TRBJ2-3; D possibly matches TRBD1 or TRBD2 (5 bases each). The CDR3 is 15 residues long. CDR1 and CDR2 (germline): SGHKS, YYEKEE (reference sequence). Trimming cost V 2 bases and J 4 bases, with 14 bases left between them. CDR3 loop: CASSFRDQGADTQYF. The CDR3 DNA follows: TGTGCCAGCAGCTTCCGGGACCAGGGAGCAGATACGCAGTATTTT. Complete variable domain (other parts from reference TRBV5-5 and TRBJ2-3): DAGVTQSPTHLIKTRGQQVTLRCSPISGHKSVSWYQQVLGQGPQFIFQYYEKEERGRGNFPDRFSARQFPNYSSELNVNALLLGDSALYLCASSFRDQGADTQYFGPGTRLTVL.

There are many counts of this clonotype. The CDR3 loop reads CASIRGHGPFYEQYF. The CDR3 DNA reads as TGTGCCAGCATACGGGGCCACGGCCCCTTCTACGAGCAGTACTTC. The rearrangement joins TRBV6-1 to TRBJ2-7; D tentatively reads TRBD1 or TRBD2 (5 bases each). CDR3 length equals 15 residues. Per germline, CDR1 MNHNS and CDR2 SASEGT. Trimming cost V 7 bases and J 3 bases, with 19 bases left between them.

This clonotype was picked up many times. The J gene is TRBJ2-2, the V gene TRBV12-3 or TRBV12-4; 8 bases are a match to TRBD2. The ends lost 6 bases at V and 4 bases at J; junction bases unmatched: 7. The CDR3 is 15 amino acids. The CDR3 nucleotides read TGTGCCAGCAGCCGGGGACTAGAGAGCACCGGGGAGCTGTTTTTT. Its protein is CASSRGLESTGELFF.